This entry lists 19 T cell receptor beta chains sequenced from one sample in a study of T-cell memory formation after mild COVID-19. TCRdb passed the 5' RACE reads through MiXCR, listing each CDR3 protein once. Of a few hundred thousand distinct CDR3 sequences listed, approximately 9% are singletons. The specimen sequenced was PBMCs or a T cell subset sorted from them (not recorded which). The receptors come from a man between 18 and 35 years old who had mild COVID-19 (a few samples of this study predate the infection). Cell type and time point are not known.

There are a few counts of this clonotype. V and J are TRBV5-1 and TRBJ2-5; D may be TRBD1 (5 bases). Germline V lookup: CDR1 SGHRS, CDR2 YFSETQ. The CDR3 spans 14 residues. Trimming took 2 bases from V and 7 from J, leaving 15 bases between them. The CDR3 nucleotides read TGCGCCAGCAGCTTCTCAGTGGGGCTGGGGACCCAGTACTTC. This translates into CASSFSVGLGTQYF.

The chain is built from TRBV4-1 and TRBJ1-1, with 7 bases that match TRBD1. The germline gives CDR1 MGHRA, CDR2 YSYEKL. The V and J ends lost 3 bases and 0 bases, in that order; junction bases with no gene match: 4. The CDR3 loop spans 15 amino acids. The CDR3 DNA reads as TGCGCCAGCAGCCATGCACAGGGGATGAACACTGAAGCTTTCTTT. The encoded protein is CASSHAQGMNTEAFF.

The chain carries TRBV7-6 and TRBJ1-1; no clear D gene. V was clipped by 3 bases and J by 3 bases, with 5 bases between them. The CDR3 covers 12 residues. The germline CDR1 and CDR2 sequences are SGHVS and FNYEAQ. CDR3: CASSLPDTEAFF. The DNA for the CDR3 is TGTGCCAGCAGCTTGCCCGACACTGAAGCTTTCTTT. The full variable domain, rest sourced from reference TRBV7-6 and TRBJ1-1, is GAGVSQSPRYKVTKRGQDVALRCDPISGHVSLYWYRQALGQGPEFLTYFNYEAQQDKSGLPNDRFSAERPEGSISTLTIQRTEQRDSAMYRCASSLPDTEAFFGQGTRLTVV.

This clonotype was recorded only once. The chain's CDR3 is CASSYNTGELQETQYF. The CDR3 region has the DNA TGTGCCAGCAGTTACAACACAGGAGAACTTCAAGAGACCCAGTACTTC. The chain carries TRBV6-6 and TRBJ2-5, with D possibly matching TRBD1 (5 bases). Germline V gives CDR1 MNHNY, CDR2 SVGAGI (reference sequence). This CDR3 contains 16 residues. Trimming pared 2 bases from V and 2 bases from J, leaving 15 bases between.

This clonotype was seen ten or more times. The CDR3 loop is CASSYWGGAYEQYF. The CDR3 DNA reads TGTGCCAGCAGTTATTGGGGGGGAGCCTACGAGCAGTACTTC. This rearrangement joins TRBV6-5 to TRBJ2-7; 7 bases match TRBD2. Trimming cost V 3 bases and J 2 bases; bases outside gene matches: 4. There are 14 residues in the CDR3. Germline V gene sequence: CDR1 MNHEY, CDR2 SVGAGI.

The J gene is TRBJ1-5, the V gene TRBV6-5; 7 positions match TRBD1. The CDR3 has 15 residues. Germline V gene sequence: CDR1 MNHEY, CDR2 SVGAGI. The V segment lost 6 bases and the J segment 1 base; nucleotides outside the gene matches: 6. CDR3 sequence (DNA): TGTGCCAGCAGACACACGACAGGGAGCAATCAGCCCCAGCATTTT. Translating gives CASRHTTGSNQPQHF.

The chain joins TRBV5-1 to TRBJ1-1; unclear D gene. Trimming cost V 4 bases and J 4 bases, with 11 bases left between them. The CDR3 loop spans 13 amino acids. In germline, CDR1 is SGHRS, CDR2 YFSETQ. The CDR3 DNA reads TGCGCCAGCAGCCCCAACACGGGCACTGAAGCTTTCTTT. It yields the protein CASSPNTGTEAFF.

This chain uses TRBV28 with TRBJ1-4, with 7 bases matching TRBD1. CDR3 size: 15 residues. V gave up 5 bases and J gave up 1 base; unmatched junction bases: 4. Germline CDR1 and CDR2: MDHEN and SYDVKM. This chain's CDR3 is CASSTTGVTNEKLFF. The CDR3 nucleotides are TGTGCCAGCAGTACCACAGGGGTAACTAATGAAAAACTGTTTTTT.

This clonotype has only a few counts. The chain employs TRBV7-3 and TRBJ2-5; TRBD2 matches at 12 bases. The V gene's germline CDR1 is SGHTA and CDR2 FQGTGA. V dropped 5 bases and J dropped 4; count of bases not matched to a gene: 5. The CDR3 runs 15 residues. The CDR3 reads CASSLGTSGRETQYF. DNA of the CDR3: TGTGCCAGCAGCCTAGGGACTAGCGGGCGAGAGACCCAGTACTTC.

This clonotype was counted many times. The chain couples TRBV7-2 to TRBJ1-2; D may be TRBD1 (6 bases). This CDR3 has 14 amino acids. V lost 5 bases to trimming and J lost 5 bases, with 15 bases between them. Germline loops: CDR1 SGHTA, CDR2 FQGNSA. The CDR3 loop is CASSPGTIGYGYTF. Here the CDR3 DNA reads TGTGCCAGCAGCCCAGGGACAATCGGGTATGGCTACACCTTC.

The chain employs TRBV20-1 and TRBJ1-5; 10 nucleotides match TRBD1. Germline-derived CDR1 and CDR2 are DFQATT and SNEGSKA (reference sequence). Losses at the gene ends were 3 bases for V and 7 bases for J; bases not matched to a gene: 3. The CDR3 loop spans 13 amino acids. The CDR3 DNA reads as TGCAGTGCTAGGCGGGACAGGGGACAGCCCCAGCATTTT. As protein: CSARRDRGQPQHF.

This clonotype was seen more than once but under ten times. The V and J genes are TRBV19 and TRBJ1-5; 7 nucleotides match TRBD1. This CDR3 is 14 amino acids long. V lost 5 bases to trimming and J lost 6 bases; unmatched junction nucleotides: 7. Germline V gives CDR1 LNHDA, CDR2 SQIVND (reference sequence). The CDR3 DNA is TGTGCCAGTAGTCGTTCAGCAGGGGGTCAGCCCCAGCATTTT. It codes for CASSRSAGGQPQHF. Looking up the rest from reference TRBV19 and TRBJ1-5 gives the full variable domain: DGGITQSPKYLFRKEGQNVTLSCEQNLNHDAMYWYRQDPGQGLRLIYYSQIVNDFQKGDIAEGYSVSREKKESFPLTVTSAQKNPTAFYLCASSRSAGGQPQHFGDGTRLSIL.

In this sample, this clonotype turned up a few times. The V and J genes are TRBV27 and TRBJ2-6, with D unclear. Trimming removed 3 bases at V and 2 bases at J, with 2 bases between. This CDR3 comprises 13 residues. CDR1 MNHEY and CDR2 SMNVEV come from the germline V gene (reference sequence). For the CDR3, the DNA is TGTGCCAGCAGTTTTACTGGGGCCAACGTCCTGACTTTC. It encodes CASSFTGANVLTF.

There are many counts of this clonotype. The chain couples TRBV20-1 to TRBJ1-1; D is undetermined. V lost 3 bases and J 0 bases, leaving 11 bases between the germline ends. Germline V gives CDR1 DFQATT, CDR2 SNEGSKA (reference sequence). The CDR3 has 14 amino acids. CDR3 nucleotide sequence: TGCAGTGCTAGTCCCGGCTACATGAACACTGAAGCTTTCTTT. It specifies CSASPGYMNTEAFF.

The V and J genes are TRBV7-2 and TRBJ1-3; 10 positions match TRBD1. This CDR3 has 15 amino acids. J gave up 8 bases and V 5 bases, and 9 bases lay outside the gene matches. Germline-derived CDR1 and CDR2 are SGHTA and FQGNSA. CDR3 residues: CASSARTGGMDTIYF. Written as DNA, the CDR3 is TGTGCCAGCAGCGCCCGGACAGGGGGAATGGACACCATATATTTT.

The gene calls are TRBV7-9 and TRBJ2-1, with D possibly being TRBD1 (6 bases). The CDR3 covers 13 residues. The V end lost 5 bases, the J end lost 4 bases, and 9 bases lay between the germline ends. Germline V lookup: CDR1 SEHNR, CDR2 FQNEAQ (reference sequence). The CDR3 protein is CASSVDSYNEQFF. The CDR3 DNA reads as TGTGCCAGCAGCGTGGACAGTTACAATGAGCAGTTCTTC.

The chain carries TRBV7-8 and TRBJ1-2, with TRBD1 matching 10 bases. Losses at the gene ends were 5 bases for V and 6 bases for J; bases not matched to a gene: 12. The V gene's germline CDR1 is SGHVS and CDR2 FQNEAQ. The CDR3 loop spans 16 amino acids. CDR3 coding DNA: TGTGCCAGCAGCCCCAACCGACAGGGGGCGCGGCATGGCTACACCTTC. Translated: CASSPNRQGARHGYTF.

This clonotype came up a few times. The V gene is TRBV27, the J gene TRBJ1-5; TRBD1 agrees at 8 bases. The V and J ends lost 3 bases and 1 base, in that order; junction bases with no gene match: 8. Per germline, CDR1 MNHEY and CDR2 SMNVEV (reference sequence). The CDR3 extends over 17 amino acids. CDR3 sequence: CASSFLPTGESNQPQHF. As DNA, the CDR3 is TGTGCCAGCAGTTTTCTCCCGACAGGGGAGAGCAATCAGCCCCAGCATTTT.

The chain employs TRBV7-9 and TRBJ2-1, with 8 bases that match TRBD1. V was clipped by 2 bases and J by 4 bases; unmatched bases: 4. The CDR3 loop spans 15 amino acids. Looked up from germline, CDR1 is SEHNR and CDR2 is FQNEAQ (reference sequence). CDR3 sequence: CASSLWRQGYNEQFF. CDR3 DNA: TGTGCCAGCAGCTTATGGAGACAGGGGTACAATGAGCAGTTCTTC.